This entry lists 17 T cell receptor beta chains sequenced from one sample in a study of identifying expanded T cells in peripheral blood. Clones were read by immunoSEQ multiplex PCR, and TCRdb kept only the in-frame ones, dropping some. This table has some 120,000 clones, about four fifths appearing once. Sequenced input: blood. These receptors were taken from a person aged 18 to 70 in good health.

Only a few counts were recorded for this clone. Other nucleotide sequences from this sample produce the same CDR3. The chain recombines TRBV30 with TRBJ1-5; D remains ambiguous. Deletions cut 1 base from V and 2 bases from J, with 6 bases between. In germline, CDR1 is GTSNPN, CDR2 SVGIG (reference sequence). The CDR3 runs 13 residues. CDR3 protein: CAWSGQGNQPQHF. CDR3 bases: TGTGCCTGGAGTGGTCAGGGCAATCAGCCCCAGCATTTT.

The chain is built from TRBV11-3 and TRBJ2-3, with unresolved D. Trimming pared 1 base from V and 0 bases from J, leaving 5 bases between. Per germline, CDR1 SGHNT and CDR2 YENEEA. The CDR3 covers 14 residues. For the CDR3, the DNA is TGTGCCAGCAGCTTAGTTGGTAGCACAGATACGCAGTATTTT. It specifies CASSLVGSTDTQYF.

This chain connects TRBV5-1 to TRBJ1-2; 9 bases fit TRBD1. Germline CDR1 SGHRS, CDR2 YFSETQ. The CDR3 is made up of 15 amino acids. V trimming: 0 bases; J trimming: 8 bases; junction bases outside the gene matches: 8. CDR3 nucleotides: TGCGCCAGCAGCTTGGCCGGGACAGGGTCTGAAGGCTACACCTTC. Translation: CASSLAGTGSEGYTF.

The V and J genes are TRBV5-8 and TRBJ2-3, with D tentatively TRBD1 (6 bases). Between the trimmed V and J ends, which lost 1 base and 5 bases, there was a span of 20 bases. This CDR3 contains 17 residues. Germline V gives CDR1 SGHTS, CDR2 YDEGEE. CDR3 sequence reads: CASSLYESGERQDTQYF. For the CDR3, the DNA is TGTGCCAGCAGCTTGTACGAGTCAGGGGAGAGGCAAGATACGCAGTATTTT.

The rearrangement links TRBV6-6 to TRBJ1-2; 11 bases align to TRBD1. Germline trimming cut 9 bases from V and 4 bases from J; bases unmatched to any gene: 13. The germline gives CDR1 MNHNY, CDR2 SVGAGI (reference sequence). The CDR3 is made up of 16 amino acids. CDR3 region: CASRGGQGARGYGYTF. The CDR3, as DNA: TGTGCCAGTCGAGGAGGACAGGGGGCGCGTGGCTATGGCTACACCTTC.

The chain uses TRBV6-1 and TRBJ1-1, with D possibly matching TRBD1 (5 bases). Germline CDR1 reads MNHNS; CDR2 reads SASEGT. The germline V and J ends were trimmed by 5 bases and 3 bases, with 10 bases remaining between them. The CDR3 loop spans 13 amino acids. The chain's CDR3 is CASSTQGDTEAFF. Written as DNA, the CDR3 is TGTGCCAGCAGTACTCAGGGAGACACTGAAGCTTTCTTT.

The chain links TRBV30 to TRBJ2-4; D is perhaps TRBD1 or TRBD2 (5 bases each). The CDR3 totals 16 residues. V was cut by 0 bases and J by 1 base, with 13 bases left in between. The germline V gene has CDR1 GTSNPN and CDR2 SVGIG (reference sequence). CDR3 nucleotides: TGTGCCTGGAGTGTACGGGGCTTCGGGGCCAAAAACATTCAGTACTTC. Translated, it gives CAWSVRGFGAKNIQYF.

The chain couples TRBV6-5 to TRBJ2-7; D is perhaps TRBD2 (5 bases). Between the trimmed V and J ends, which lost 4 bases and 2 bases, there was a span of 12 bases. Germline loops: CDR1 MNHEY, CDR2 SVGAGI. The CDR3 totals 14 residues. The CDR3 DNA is TGTGCCAGCAGTTCCGGACCCGGGACCTACGAGCAGTACTTC. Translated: CASSSGPGTYEQYF.

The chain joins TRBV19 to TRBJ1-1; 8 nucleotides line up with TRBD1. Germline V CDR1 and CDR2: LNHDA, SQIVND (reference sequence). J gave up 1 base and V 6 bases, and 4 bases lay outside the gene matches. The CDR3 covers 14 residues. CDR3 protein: CASRPGQANTEAFF. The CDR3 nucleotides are TGTGCCAGTAGGCCGGGACAGGCGAACACTGAAGCTTTCTTT.

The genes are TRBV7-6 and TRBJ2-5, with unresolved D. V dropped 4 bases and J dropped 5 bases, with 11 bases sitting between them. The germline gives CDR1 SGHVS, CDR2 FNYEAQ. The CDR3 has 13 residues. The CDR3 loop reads CASSSGPSETQYF. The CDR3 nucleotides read TGTGCCAGCAGCTCGGGTCCCTCGGAGACCCAGTACTTC.

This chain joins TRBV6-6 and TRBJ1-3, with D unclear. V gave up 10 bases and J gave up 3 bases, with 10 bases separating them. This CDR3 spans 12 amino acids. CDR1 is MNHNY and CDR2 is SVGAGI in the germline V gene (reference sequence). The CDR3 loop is CATEGGGNTIYF. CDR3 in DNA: TGTGCCACCGAGGGAGGTGGAAACACCATATATTTT.

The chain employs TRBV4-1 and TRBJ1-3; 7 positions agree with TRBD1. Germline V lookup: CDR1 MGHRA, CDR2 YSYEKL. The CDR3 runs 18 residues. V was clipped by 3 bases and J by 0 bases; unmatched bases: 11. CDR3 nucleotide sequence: TGCGCCAGCAGCCATTTACGAGGGGACAGATTCTCTGGAAACACCATATATTTT. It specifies CASSHLRGDRFSGNTIYF.

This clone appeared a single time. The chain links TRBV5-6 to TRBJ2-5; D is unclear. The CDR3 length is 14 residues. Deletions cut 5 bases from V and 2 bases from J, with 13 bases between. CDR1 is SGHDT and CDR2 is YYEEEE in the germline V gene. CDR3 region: CASRSTGGQETQYF. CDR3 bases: TGTGCCAGCAGGTCGACTGGCGGTCAAGAGACCCAGTACTTC.

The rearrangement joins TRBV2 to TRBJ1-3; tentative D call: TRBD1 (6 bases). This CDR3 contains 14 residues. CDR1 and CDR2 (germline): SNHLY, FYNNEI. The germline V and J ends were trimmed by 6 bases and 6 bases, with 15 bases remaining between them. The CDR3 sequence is CASRRENRENTIYF. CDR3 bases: TGTGCCAGCAGGAGGGAAAACAGGGAAAACACCATATATTTT.

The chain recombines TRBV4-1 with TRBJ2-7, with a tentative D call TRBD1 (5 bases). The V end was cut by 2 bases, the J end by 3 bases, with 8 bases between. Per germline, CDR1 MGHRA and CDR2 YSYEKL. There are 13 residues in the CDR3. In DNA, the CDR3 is TGCGCCAGCAGCCAAAGACAGTTCTACGAGCAGTACTTC. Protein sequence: CASSQRQFYEQYF.

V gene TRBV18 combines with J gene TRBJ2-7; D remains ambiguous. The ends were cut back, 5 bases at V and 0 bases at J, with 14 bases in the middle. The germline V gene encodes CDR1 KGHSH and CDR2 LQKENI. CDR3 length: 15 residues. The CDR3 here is CASSNPGRSSYEQYF. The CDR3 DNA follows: TGTGCCAGCTCAAATCCGGGCCGTTCCTCCTACGAGCAGTACTTC.

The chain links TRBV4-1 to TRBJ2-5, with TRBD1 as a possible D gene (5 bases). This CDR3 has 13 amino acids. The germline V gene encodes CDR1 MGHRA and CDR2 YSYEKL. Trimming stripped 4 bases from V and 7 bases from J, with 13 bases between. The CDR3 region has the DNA TGCGCCAGCAGCCGACTGCCCCAGGGGACCCAGTACTTC. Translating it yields CASSRLPQGTQYF.